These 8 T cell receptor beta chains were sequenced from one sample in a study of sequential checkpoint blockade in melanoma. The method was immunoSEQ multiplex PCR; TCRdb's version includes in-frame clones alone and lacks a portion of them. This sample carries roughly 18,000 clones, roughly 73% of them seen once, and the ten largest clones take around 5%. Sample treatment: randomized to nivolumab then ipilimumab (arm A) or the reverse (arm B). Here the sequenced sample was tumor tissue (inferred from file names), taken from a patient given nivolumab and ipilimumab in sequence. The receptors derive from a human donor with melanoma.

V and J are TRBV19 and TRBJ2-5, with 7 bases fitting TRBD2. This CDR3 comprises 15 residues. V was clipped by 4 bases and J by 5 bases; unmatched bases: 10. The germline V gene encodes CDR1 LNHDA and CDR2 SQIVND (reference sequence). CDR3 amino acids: CASSSEGGVGETQYF. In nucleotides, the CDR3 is TGTGCCAGTAGTAGCGAGGGAGGGGTGGGGGAGACCCAGTACTTC.

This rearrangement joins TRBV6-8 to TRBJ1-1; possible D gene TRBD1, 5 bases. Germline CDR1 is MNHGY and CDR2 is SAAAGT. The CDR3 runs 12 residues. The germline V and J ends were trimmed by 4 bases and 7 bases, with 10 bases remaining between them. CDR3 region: CASSFGRGEAFF. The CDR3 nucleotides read TGTGCCAGCAGTTTTGGTAGGGGTGAAGCTTTCTTT.

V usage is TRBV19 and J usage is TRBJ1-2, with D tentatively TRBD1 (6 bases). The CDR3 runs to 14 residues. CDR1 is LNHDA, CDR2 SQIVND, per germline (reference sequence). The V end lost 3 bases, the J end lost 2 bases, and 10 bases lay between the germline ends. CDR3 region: CASSMSGANYGYTF. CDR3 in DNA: TGTGCCAGTAGTATGTCAGGGGCCAACTATGGCTACACCTTC.

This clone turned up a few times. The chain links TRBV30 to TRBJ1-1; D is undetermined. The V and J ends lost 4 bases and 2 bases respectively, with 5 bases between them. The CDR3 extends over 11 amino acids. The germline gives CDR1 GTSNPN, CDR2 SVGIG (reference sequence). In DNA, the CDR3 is TGTGCCTGGATCAGTAACACTGAAGCTTTCTTT. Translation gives CAWISNTEAFF. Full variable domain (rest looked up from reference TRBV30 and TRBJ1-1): SQTIHQWPATLVQPVGSPLSLECTVEGTSNPNLYWYRQAAGRGLQLLFYSVGIGQISSEVPQNLSASRPQDRQFILSSKKLLLSDSGFYLCAWISNTEAFFGQGTRLTVV.

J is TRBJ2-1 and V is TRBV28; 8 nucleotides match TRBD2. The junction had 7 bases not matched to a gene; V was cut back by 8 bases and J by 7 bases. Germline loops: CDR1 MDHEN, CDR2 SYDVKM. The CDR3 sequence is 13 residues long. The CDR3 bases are TGTGCCAGCTTGGGCGGGAGGTCAAATGAGCAGTTCTTC. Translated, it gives CASLGGRSNEQFF.

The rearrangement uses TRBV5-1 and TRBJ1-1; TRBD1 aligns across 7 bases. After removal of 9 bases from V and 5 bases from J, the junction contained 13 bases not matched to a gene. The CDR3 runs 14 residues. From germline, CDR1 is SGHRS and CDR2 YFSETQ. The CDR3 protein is CATSTFQGDTEAFF. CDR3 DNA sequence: TGCGCCACCTCGACGTTTCAGGGGGATACTGAAGCTTTCTTT.

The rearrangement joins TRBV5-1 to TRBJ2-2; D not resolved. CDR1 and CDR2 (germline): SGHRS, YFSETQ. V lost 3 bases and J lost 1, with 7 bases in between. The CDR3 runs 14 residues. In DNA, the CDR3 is TGCGCCAGCAGCTCGCATCTGAACACCGGGGAGCTGTTTTTT. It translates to CASSSHLNTGELFF.

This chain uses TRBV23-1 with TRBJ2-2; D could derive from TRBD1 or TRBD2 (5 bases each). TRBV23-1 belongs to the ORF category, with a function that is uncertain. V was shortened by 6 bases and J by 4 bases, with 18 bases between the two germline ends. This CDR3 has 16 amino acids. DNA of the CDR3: TGCGCCAGCAGCCAAGACCCGTGGGGGAGCACCGGGGAGCTGTTTTTT. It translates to CASSQDPWGSTGELFF.